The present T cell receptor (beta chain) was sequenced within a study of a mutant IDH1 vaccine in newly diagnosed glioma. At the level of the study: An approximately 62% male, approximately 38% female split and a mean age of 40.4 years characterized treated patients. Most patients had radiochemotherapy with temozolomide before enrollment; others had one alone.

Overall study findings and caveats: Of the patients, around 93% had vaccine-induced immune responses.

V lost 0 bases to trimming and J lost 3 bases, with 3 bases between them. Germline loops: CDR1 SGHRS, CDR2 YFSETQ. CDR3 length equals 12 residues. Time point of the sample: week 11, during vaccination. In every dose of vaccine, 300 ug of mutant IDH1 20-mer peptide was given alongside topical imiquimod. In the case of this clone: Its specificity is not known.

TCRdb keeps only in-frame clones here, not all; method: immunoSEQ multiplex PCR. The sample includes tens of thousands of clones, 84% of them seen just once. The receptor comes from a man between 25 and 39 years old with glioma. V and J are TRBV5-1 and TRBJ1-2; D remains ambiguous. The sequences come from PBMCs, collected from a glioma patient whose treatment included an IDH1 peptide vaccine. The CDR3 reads CASSLDDYGYTF. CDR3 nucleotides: TGCGCCAGCAGCTTGGACGACTATGGCTACACCTTC.